What follows are 20 T cell receptor beta chains derived from one specimen sequenced in a study of regulatory T cells in long-lasting Graves disease. Time point given: persistent/refractory GD, antithyroid drugs over 5 years with positive TRAb. Preparation of the TCR library used RNA extracted from PBMCs. Sequencing libraries for TCR beta were prepared with iRepertoire HTBI primers and Arm-PCR of CDR3 regions. One entry per CDR3 protein, called by TCRdb with MiXCR from the multiplex PCR reads. The table lists about 290,000 distinct CDR3 sequences, around 20% of them singletons, with more than 50% in the top ten. The starting material was peripheral blood mononuclear cells (PBMCs), obtained when the disease was refractory, from a patient treated with antithyroid drugs. These receptors came from a female donor with Graves disease.

The sample holds many counts of this clonotype. The chain joins TRBV12-3 or TRBV12-4 to TRBJ1-5; a weak D match, TRBD1 (5 bases). The length of the CDR3 is 13 residues. V dropped 6 bases and J dropped 6 bases, with 12 bases sitting between them. CDR3 sequence (DNA): TGTGCCAGCAGCCGGGGCGGGGGTCAGCCCCAGCATTTT. Protein: CASSRGGGQPQHF.

In its sample, this clonotype was seen many times. The chain is built from TRBV30 and TRBJ2-2, with D unclear. CDR1 GTSNPN and CDR2 SVGIG come from the germline V gene (reference sequence). The ends were cut back, 4 bases at V and 1 base at J, with 10 bases in the middle. The CDR3 is 14 residues long. For the CDR3, the DNA is TGTGCCTGGAACCTTAAGCGGAACACCGGGGAGCTGTTTTTT. Translation: CAWNLKRNTGELFF. The variable domain in full, completed from reference TRBV30 and TRBJ2-2, reads SQTIHQWPATLVQPVGSPLSLECTVEGTSNPNLYWYRQAAGRGLQLLFYSVGIGQISSEVPQNLSASRPQDRQFILSSKKLLLSDSGFYLCAWNLKRNTGELFFGEGSRLTVL.

This clonotype occurred a few times. This CDR3 is CASSLEAGASYEQYF. CDR3 nucleotides: TGCGCCAGCAGCTTGGAGGCAGGGGCCTCCTACGAGCAGTACTTC. J is TRBJ2-7 and V is TRBV5-1; D is possibly TRBD1 (6 bases). The CDR3 extends over 15 amino acids. The germline V gene encodes CDR1 SGHRS and CDR2 YFSETQ. Trimming left V 0 bases short and J 0 bases short, with 10 bases between. The full variable domain, in which reference TRBV5-1 and TRBJ2-7 provide the parts outside the CDR3, is KAGVTQTPRYLIKTRGQQVTLSCSPISGHRSVSWYQQTPGQGLQFLFEYFSETQRNKGNFPGRFSGRQFSNSRSEMNVSTLELGDSALYLCASSLEAGASYEQYFGPGTRLTVT.

This clonotype was recorded at least ten times. This chain links TRBV15 with TRBJ1-5; maybe TRBD1 (6 bases). With 3 bases removed from V and 6 bases from J, the gap between germline ends came to 15 bases. Per germline, CDR1 LNHNV and CDR2 YYDKDF (reference sequence). The CDR3 is 15 residues long. CDR3 region: CATSSIKTGFQPQHF. The CDR3 coding sequence is TGTGCCACCAGCAGTATAAAAACAGGGTTTCAGCCCCAGCATTTT.

To note about this clonotype: Possible read error: a much larger clone is one base away. The chain joins TRBV7-2 to TRBJ2-2; the D gene could be TRBD1 or TRBD2 (6 bases each). The CDR3 is 14 amino acids. Germline CDR1 SGHTA, CDR2 FQGNSA. The CDR3 is CASGLVKGGGELFF. In DNA, the CDR3 is TGTGCCAGCGGCTTAGTGAAGGGGGGCGGGGAGCTGTTTTTT. The full variable domain, completed using reference TRBV7-2 and TRBJ2-2, is GAGVSQSPSNKVTEKGKDVELRCDPISGHTALYWYRQSLGQGLEFLIYFQGNSAPDKSGLPSDRFSAERTGGSVSTLTIQRTQQEDSAVYLCASGLVKGGGELFFGEGSRLTVL.

This clonotype was observed many times. V is TRBV28 and J is TRBJ2-5; 9 nucleotides align to TRBD2. This CDR3 region has 15 residues. The V and J ends lost 4 bases and 2 bases, in that order; junction bases with no gene match: 5. Germline V lookup: CDR1 MDHEN, CDR2 SYDVKM. The CDR3 sequence: CASSSPAGGQETQYF. The CDR3 DNA reads as TGTGCCAGCAGTTCCCCCGCGGGAGGGCAAGAGACCCAGTACTTC.

V usage is TRBV20-1 and J usage is TRBJ2-7; 7 nucleotides agree with TRBD1. CDR1 and CDR2 (germline): DFQATT, SNEGSKA (reference sequence). The CDR3 consists of 15 residues. After removal of 0 bases from V and 5 bases from J, the junction contained 10 bases not matched to a gene. The CDR3 bases are TGCAGTGCTAGAGATTTCGGAACAGGGGCCCACGAGCAGTACTTC. Translated, it gives CSARDFGTGAHEQYF.

V and J are TRBV20-1 and TRBJ2-2, with 7 bases aligning to TRBD2. V was clipped by 4 bases and J by 4 bases; unmatched bases: 15. The germline CDR1 and CDR2 sequences are DFQATT and SNEGSKA (reference sequence). The CDR3 contains 17 residues. The CDR3 region has the DNA TGCAGTGCTAATAGCGCTGGAGCGGGAAGGCTCACCGGGGAGCTGTTTTTT. Its translation: CSANSAGAGRLTGELFF.

The chain employs TRBV11-2 and TRBJ2-3, with 11 bases identical to TRBD2. Germline loops: CDR1 SGHAT, CDR2 FQNNGV. The CDR3 sequence is 16 residues long. V was clipped by 2 bases and J by 4 bases; unmatched bases: 5. The CDR3 DNA follows: TGTGCCAGCAGCTTATACACTAGCGGGAGTCCAGATACGCAGTATTTT. Translation: CASSLYTSGSPDTQYF.

This clonotype was detected a few times. The chain uses TRBV28 and TRBJ2-5; D may match TRBD1 or TRBD2 (5 bases each). The CDR3 spans 15 residues. With 7 bases removed from V and 5 bases from J, the gap between germline ends came to 20 bases. Germline CDR1 and CDR2: MDHEN and SYDVKM. The CDR3 DNA reads as TGTGCCAGCAATCCTGGGGCGCCCAGGAGGGAGACCCAGTACTTC. It codes for CASNPGAPRRETQYF. The full variable domain, completed using reference TRBV28 and TRBJ2-5, is DVKVTQSSRYLVKRTGEKVFLECVQDMDHENMFWYRQDPGLGLRLIYFSYDVKMKEKGDIPEGYSVSREKKERFSLILESASTNQTSMYLCASNPGAPRRETQYFGPGTRLLVL.

This clonotype has ten or more counts. The J gene is TRBJ2-7, the V gene TRBV6-2 or TRBV6-3; 12 nucleotides match TRBD2. From germline, CDR1 is MNHEY and CDR2 SVGEGT. CDR3 length: 17 residues. The junction had 9 bases not matched to a gene; V was cut back by 6 bases and J by 0 bases. CDR3 sequence (DNA): TGTGCCAGCAGACTGACTAGCGGGGGATTACGCTCCTACGAGCAGTACTTC. This codes for CASRLTSGGLRSYEQYF.

This clonotype was detected ten times or more. V gene TRBV7-2 combines with J gene TRBJ1-6; 9 nucleotides match TRBD1. Per the germline V gene, CDR1 is SGHTA and CDR2 is FQGNSA. The ends lost 5 bases at V and 7 bases at J; junction bases unmatched: 6. The CDR3 extends over 15 amino acids. CDR3 loop: CASSPQTGGNSPLHF. CDR3 nucleotides: TGTGCCAGCAGCCCGCAGACAGGGGGAAATTCACCCCTCCACTTT.

This rearrangement joins TRBV19 to TRBJ2-1; no clear D. The CDR3 totals 17 residues. CDR1 is LNHDA and CDR2 is SQIVND in the germline V gene (reference sequence). The V end lost 2 bases, the J end lost 0 bases, and 14 bases lay between the germline ends. The CDR3 loop is CASSIIIGPSSYNEQFF. In nucleotides, the CDR3 is TGTGCCAGTAGTATAATTATCGGGCCGAGCTCCTACAATGAGCAGTTCTTC.

The V gene is TRBV7-9, the J gene TRBJ2-7; D is possibly TRBD1 (6 bases). This CDR3 is 14 amino acids long. In germline, CDR1 is SEHNR, CDR2 FQNEAQ (reference sequence). V was shortened by 1 base and J by 6 bases, with 13 bases between the two germline ends. This chain's CDR3 is CASSLDWDTGEQYF. As DNA, the CDR3 is TGTGCCAGCAGCTTAGACTGGGACACGGGCGAGCAGTACTTC.

This clonotype has a handful of counts. The rearrangement uses TRBV7-2 and TRBJ2-4; D is unresolved. The length of the CDR3 is 14 residues. V was shortened by 5 bases and J by 6 bases, with 14 bases between the two germline ends. Germline CDR1 SGHTA, CDR2 FQGNSA. The CDR3 loop reads CASSPRVGSNIQYF. CDR3 coding DNA: TGTGCCAGCAGCCCACGGGTAGGGTCAAACATTCAGTACTTC.

Points on this clonotype: With a much larger clone just one base away, this may be a read error. J is TRBJ1-4 and V is TRBV29-1; no reliable D call. Germline lookup yields CDR1 SQVTM and CDR2 ANQGSEA. Trimming stripped 6 bases from V and 4 bases from J, with 12 bases between. The CDR3 is made up of 13 amino acids. Here the CDR3 DNA reads TGCAGCGTGACCTCGGGGTTTAATGAAAAACTGTTTTTT. This codes for CSVTSGFNEKLFF.

The V call is TRBV27, the J call TRBJ2-5; possibly TRBD2 for D (5 bases). The J call may be in error: the DNA end matches TRBJ2-7 better. The CDR3 is 15 amino acids. Germline assignment: CDR1 MNHEY and CDR2 SMNVEV (reference sequence). DNA of the CDR3: TGTGCCAGCTCTATCGGAGGCCTCACCTCCTACGAGCAGTACTTC. Its translation: CASSIGGLTSYEQYF.

This sequence joins TRBV10-3 and TRBJ1-3; maybe TRBD1 (6 bases). The CDR3 spans 16 residues. V was pared by 0 bases and J by 0 bases, with 9 bases between. Germline V gene sequence: CDR1 ENHRY, CDR2 SYGVKD. CDR3 sequence reads: CAISESRDISGNTIYF. The CDR3 DNA reads as TGTGCCATCAGTGAGTCGAGGGACATCTCTGGAAACACCATATATTTT.

This clonotype showed up many times. V usage is TRBV18 and J usage is TRBJ2-7; 7 bases match TRBD2. The V segment lost 3 bases and the J segment 7 bases; nucleotides outside the gene matches: 9. CDR3 length equals 14 residues. Germline CDR1 and CDR2: KGHSH and LQKENI. The CDR3 protein is CASSPSGAGNEQYF. CDR3 sequence (DNA): TGTGCCAGCTCACCGTCGGGAGCGGGAAATGAGCAGTACTTC.

The chain carries TRBV4-3 and TRBJ2-7; 7 bases match TRBD2. V lost 1 base, J lost 3 bases, and 9 bases stayed unmatched. The germline CDR1 and CDR2 sequences are LGHNA and YSLEER. This CDR3 comprises 16 residues. CDR3 coding DNA: TGCGCCAGCAGCCAAGTACTCGGGGGGACCAACTACGAGCAGTACTTC. Amino acids: CASSQVLGGTNYEQYF.